This T cell receptor (beta chain) derives from a study of T cell responses to AZD1222 COVID-19 vaccine. Points from the study as a whole: The study found vaccine-associated CD4 TCRs spanning spike, dominant at 160-218 and 743-854.

Clones were sequenced by immunoSEQ multiplex PCR, and TCRdb holds only the in-frame ones, with some missing. The sample carries fewer than 85,000 clones, about 90% recorded once. This clone has only one observation. The antigen remains undetermined. This CDR3 has 12 residues. V was clipped by 3 bases and J by 8 bases, with 10 bases between them. Germline CDR1 and CDR2: LNHDA and SQIVND (reference sequence). The source of this sequence is an adult in good health. The sequences come from peripheral blood, collected on day 0 of MenACWY control vaccination. The chain joins TRBV19 to TRBJ1-2; D is unresolved. The CDR3 DNA sequence: TGTGCCAGTAGTATTTCTGTATACGGCTACACCTTC. This codes for CASSISVYGYTF.